The 29 T cell receptor beta chains below were found in one sample sequenced in a study of blood T cells in healthy people across ages. It was with a sample-barcoded 5' primer and a J-beta primer mix that a second PCR of about 6 to 12 cycles was run. Using its own MiXCR run on the 5' RACE reads, TCRdb lists one record per CDR3 protein. Among around 520,000 distinct CDR3 sequences listed, approximately 26% were seen once. These data were likewise used in another study, on T cells of mothers and their children.

Sequenced input: blood. The receptor source for this set is a boy aged 2 to 10 in good health.

The J gene is TRBJ2-5, the V gene TRBV18; the D is unclear. The J call is uncertain, as TRBJ2-7 better fits the DNA end. The CDR3 loop spans 15 amino acids. Germline V gene sequence: CDR1 KGHSH, CDR2 LQKENI. CDR3 in amino acids: CASSPTHLSPYEQYF. The DNA for the CDR3 is TGTGCCAGCTCACCAACCCACCTATCCCCCTACGAGCAGTACTTC.

This rearrangement joins TRBV3-1 to TRBJ2-5, with 9 bases fitting TRBD2. Unmatched junction bases numbered 8, after V lost 8 bases and J lost 4 bases. The CDR3 is 14 amino acids. Germline CDR1 reads LGHDT; CDR2 reads YNNKEL (reference sequence). CDR3 sequence: CASFPGLAGETQYF. CDR3 nucleotide sequence: TGTGCCAGCTTCCCGGGACTAGCAGGAGAGACCCAGTACTTC.

The rearrangement links TRBV5-1 to TRBJ2-1; TRBD2 aligns across 15 bases. CDR1 is SGHRS and CDR2 is YFSETQ in the germline V gene. Trimming took 4 bases from V and 4 from J; bases not matched to a gene: 6. There are 17 residues in the CDR3. CDR3 sequence reads: CASSIGTSGGRYNEQFF. The CDR3 DNA sequence: TGCGCCAGCAGCATTGGGACTAGCGGGGGGAGATACAATGAGCAGTTCTTC.

The J gene is TRBJ2-2, the V gene TRBV29-1; unclear D gene. The V end was cut by 7 bases, the J end by 3 bases, with 3 bases between. This CDR3 has 10 amino acids. Germline CDR1 reads SQVTM; CDR2 reads ANQGSEA. The CDR3 protein is CSAYTGELFF. CDR3 bases: TGCAGCGCCTACACCGGGGAGCTGTTTTTT.

A word on this clonotype: One junction end disagrees with the germline gene, perhaps due to a read error. The V and J genes are TRBV7-7 and TRBJ2-4; 7 positions agree with TRBD1. This CDR3 has 18 amino acids. Germline V gene sequence: CDR1 SSHAT, CDR2 FNYEAQ (reference sequence). The CDR3 bases are TGTGCTAGCAGCTTAGTTCGGGCCCTCAGGGGGGCCAAAAACATTCAGTACTTC. It yields the protein CASSLVRALRGAKNIQYF.

There are many counts of this clonotype. The chain links TRBV25-1 to TRBJ2-1, with 10 bases fitting TRBD1. Losses at the gene ends were 5 bases for V and 4 bases for J; bases not matched to a gene: 5. From germline, CDR1 is MGHDK and CDR2 SYGVNS. This CDR3 is 15 amino acids long. The CDR3 sequence is CASSPPGQGYNEQFF. CDR3 in DNA: TGTGCCAGCAGTCCGCCGGGACAGGGGTACAATGAGCAGTTCTTC.

This clonotype was seen a single time. The chain carries TRBV5-1 and TRBJ1-2; D remains ambiguous. Germline CDR1 and CDR2: SGHRS and YFSETQ. Trimming pared 3 bases from V and 8 bases from J, leaving 14 bases between. The CDR3 runs 13 residues. This chain's CDR3 is CASSSPEALGYTF. CDR3 in DNA: TGCGCCAGCAGCTCTCCGGAGGCCTTAGGCTACACCTTC.

As for this clonotype: Being one base from a much bigger clone, this may be a read error. The gene calls are TRBV20-1 and TRBJ1-1; D is uncertain. Germline CDR1 is DFQATT and CDR2 is SNEGSKA (reference sequence). The CDR3 is 12 amino acids. Between the trimmed V and J ends, which lost 2 bases and 5 bases, there was a span of 9 bases. Written as DNA, the CDR3 is TGCAGTGCTAGACCGGGCGGGACTGAAGCTTTCTTT. It specifies CSARPGGTEAFF.

This clonotype has more than one count but fewer than ten. The V call is TRBV27, the J call TRBJ2-7, with D maybe TRBD1 (5 bases). This CDR3 has 13 amino acids. The germline CDR1 and CDR2 sequences are MNHEY and SMNVEV (reference sequence). V was pared by 6 bases and J by 1 base, with 10 bases between. This chain's CDR3 is CASRLTGSYEQYF. The CDR3 DNA sequence: TGTGCCAGCAGGCTAACAGGTTCCTACGAGCAGTACTTC.

The chain employs TRBV15 and TRBJ2-2, with D possibly matching TRBD1 (6 bases). The CDR3 length is 17 residues. V was cut by 0 bases and J by 3 bases, with 14 bases left in between. Germline V gene data show CDR1 as LNHNV and CDR2 as YYDKDF (reference sequence). The CDR3 spells CATSREAGQRHTGELFF. Here the CDR3 DNA reads TGTGCCACCAGCAGAGAGGCTGGACAGCGACACACCGGGGAGCTGTTTTTT.

This clonotype turned up a few times. The chain is built from TRBV6-5 and TRBJ2-7; tentative D call: TRBD1 (6 bases). The length of the CDR3 is 16 residues. Germline CDR1 MNHEY, CDR2 SVGAGI. V gave up 4 bases and J gave up 4 bases, with 20 bases separating them. The CDR3 DNA reads as TGTGCCAGCAGTTCAGGGTCCAGGGGTATGATTTACGAGCAGTACTTC. Protein sequence: CASSSGSRGMIYEQYF.

In this sample, this clonotype turned up a few times. J is TRBJ2-1 and V is TRBV10-3; maybe TRBD1 (6 bases). The germline V gene has CDR1 ENHRY and CDR2 SYGVKD. The V and J ends lost 1 base and 8 bases respectively, with 15 bases between them. CDR3 length equals 15 residues. CDR3 sequence: CAISEFATGIDEQFF. The CDR3 DNA reads as TGTGCCATCAGTGAGTTCGCAACAGGGATCGATGAGCAGTTCTTC.

The chain couples TRBV7-9 to TRBJ2-3; D is unclear. The germline V gene encodes CDR1 SEHNR and CDR2 FQNEAQ (reference sequence). Trimming removed 8 bases at V and 2 bases at J, with 5 bases between. The CDR3 is 11 residues long. DNA for the CDR3: TGTGCCAGCCAGCTCACAGATACGCAGTATTTT. This encodes CASQLTDTQYF. The variable domain in full, completed from reference TRBV7-9 and TRBJ2-3, reads DTGVSQNPRHKITKRGQNVTFRCDPISEHNRLYWYRQTLGQGPEFLTYFQNEAQLEKSRLLSDRFSAERPKGSFSTLEIQRTEQGDSAMYLCASQLTDTQYFGPGTRLTVL.

This clonotype was counted a few times. The V and J genes are TRBV20-1 and TRBJ1-2; a possible D gene is TRBD1 (6 bases). V gave up 5 bases and J gave up 2 bases, with 12 bases separating them. CDR3 length equals 13 residues. CDR1 and CDR2 (germline): DFQATT, SNEGSKA (reference sequence). CDR3 nucleotide sequence: TGCAGTGCTGCCCGGACAGAGAACTATGGCTACACCTTC. Translation: CSAARTENYGYTF.

This clonotype was counted a few times. This chain joins TRBV20-1 and TRBJ2-7, with D perhaps matching TRBD2 (5 bases). Trimming removed 2 bases from V and 3 bases from J, with 11 bases in between. From germline, CDR1 is DFQATT and CDR2 SNEGSKA (reference sequence). The CDR3 is 13 amino acids. CDR3 nucleotide sequence: TGCAGTGCTAGAAGGGCAGACTACTACGAGCAGTACTTC. Its translation is CSARRADYYEQYF.

This clonotype was found many times. The V call is TRBV5-5, the J call TRBJ1-2, with a weak D call TRBD1 (6 bases). Germline CDR1 and CDR2: SGHKS and YYEKEE (reference sequence). With 1 base removed from V and 0 bases from J, the gap between germline ends came to 10 bases. The CDR3 is 15 amino acids. The CDR3, as DNA: TGTGCCAGCAGCTTGAGACAGGCCTCTAACTATGGCTACACCTTC. This translates into CASSLRQASNYGYTF. Full variable domain (missing parts from reference TRBV5-5 and TRBJ1-2): DAGVTQSPTHLIKTRGQQVTLRCSPISGHKSVSWYQQVLGQGPQFIFQYYEKEERGRGNFPDRFSARQFPNYSSELNVNALLLGDSALYLCASSLRQASNYGYTFGSGTRLTVV.

This clonotype occurred a few times. V usage is TRBV5-1 and J usage is TRBJ2-7; D gene ambiguous. The germline CDR1 and CDR2 sequences are SGHRS and YFSETQ. V lost 0 bases and J lost 4, with 11 bases in between. The CDR3 has 14 residues. The CDR3 DNA reads as TGCGCCAGCAGCTTGGCCCAGTCAGGTTACGAGCAGTACTTC. Translation gives CASSLAQSGYEQYF.

The chain uses TRBV5-1 and TRBJ2-5; D might be TRBD2 (5 bases). The CDR3 totals 16 residues. V was shortened by 0 bases and J by 1 base, with 13 bases between the two germline ends. Germline lookup yields CDR1 SGHRS and CDR2 YFSETQ. CDR3 loop: CASSLGGLASQETQYF. CDR3 nucleotide sequence: TGCGCCAGCAGCTTGGGGGGTTTAGCGTCCCAAGAGACCCAGTACTTC.

This clonotype showed up just a few times. The CDR3 loop is CASSEDRGLNTEAFF. DNA for the CDR3: TGTGCCAGCAGTGAAGACAGGGGCTTGAACACTGAAGCTTTCTTT. J is TRBJ1-1 and V is TRBV25-1; 8 nucleotides agree with TRBD1. The CDR3 is made up of 15 amino acids. V lost 2 bases to trimming and J lost 0 bases; unmatched junction nucleotides: 2. Germline-derived CDR1 and CDR2 are MGHDK and SYGVNS. Full variable domain (remainder filled in from reference TRBV25-1 and TRBJ1-1): EADIYQTPRYLVIGTGKKITLECSQTMGHDKMYWYQQDPGMELHLIHYSYGVNSTEKGDLSSESTVSRIRTEHFPLTLESARPSHTSQYLCASSEDRGLNTEAFFGQGTRLTVV.

The chain employs TRBV7-3 and TRBJ2-1; no clear D. V was clipped by 5 bases and J by 4 bases, with 15 bases between them. The germline V gene has CDR1 SGHTA and CDR2 FQGTGA. The CDR3 has 15 residues. The CDR3 DNA follows: TGTGCCAGCAGCCGGGCCGCCGGGCCATACAATGAGCAGTTCTTC. This gives the protein CASSRAAGPYNEQFF. The full variable domain, with the rest looked up from reference TRBV7-3 and TRBJ2-1, is GAGVSQTPSNKVTEKGKYVELRCDPISGHTALYWYRQSLGQGPEFLIYFQGTGAADDSGLPNDRFFAVRPEGSVSTLKIQRTERGDSAVYLCASSRAAGPYNEQFFGPGTRLTVL.

The count of this clonotype is one. The genes are TRBV5-1 and TRBJ1-1; D unclear. The CDR3 has 13 residues. Germline V gene sequence: CDR1 SGHRS, CDR2 YFSETQ. V was shortened by 4 bases and J by 8 bases, with 15 bases between the two germline ends. The CDR3 sequence is CASSAGPNGEAFF. In DNA form, the CDR3 reads TGCGCCAGCAGCGCGGGTCCAAACGGAGAAGCTTTCTTT. Full variable domain (remainder filled in from reference TRBV5-1 and TRBJ1-1): KAGVTQTPRYLIKTRGQQVTLSCSPISGHRSVSWYQQTPGQGLQFLFEYFSETQRNKGNFPGRFSGRQFSNSRSEMNVSTLELGDSALYLCASSAGPNGEAFFGQGTRLTVV.

This clonotype was detected only a few times. The chain combines TRBV6-5 with TRBJ2-7; TRBD2 matches at 8 bases. The CDR3 has 15 residues. V was clipped by 0 bases and J by 7 bases; unmatched bases: 8. The germline CDR1 and CDR2 sequences are MNHEY and SVGAGI. The CDR3 DNA follows: TGTGCCAGCAGTTACTCGTCGGGAGGGCCAAAAGAGCAGTACTTC. Protein product: CASSYSSGGPKEQYF.

This clonotype was counted only a few times. This chain connects TRBV7-9 to TRBJ2-1; D call uncertain. Germline CDR1 reads SEHNR; CDR2 reads FQNEAQ (reference sequence). V was cut by 8 bases and J by 3 bases, with 14 bases left in between. CDR3 length equals 14 residues. The CDR3 DNA is TGTGCCAGCCGTCTTTCAGGAGACTACAATGAGCAGTTCTTC. Translated: CASRLSGDYNEQFF.

The chain carries TRBV27 and TRBJ1-6, with D perhaps matching TRBD1 (6 bases). The V gene lost 7 bases and the J gene lost 10 bases, with 14 bases spanning the gap. The CDR3 is 13 amino acids. Germline V CDR1 and CDR2: MNHEY, SMNVEV (reference sequence). CDR3 loop: CASTQGIRSPLHF. CDR3 nucleotides: TGTGCCAGCACCCAGGGGATAAGATCACCCCTCCACTTT.

This clonotype was counted ten times or more. The rearrangement links TRBV6-9 to TRBJ2-7; no reliable D call. In germline, CDR1 is MNHGY, CDR2 SVAAGI. This CDR3 has 12 amino acids. Trimming removed 11 bases from V and 3 bases from J, with 14 bases in between. The CDR3 nucleotides are TGTGCCGCCGCCCCAGGAGTCTACGAGCAGTACTTC. Residues: CAAAPGVYEQYF.

The chain is built from TRBV11-2 and TRBJ1-5; D may be TRBD1 (5 bases). V shed 3 bases and J shed 4 bases, with 10 bases lying between them. The CDR3 totals 14 residues. From germline, CDR1 is SGHAT and CDR2 FQNNGV. The CDR3 region is CASSLGETNQPQHF. DNA for the CDR3: TGTGCCAGCAGCTTGGGGGAGACAAATCAGCCCCAGCATTTT. Complete variable domain (other parts from reference TRBV11-2 and TRBJ1-5): EAGVAQSPRYKIIEKRQSVAFWCNPISGHATLYWYQQILGQGPKLLIQFQNNGVVDDSQLPKDRFSAERLKGVDSTLKIQPAKLEDSAVYLCASSLGETNQPQHFGDGTRLSIL.

CDR3 sequence reads: CASSSRTGRSGNTIYF. The DNA for the CDR3 is TGCGCCAGCAGCTCGCGGACTGGACGCTCTGGAAACACCATATATTTT. This sequence joins TRBV5-1 and TRBJ1-3; D gene ambiguous. The CDR3 is made up of 16 amino acids. CDR1 SGHRS and CDR2 YFSETQ come from the germline V gene. V was clipped by 3 bases and J by 0 bases, with 13 bases between them.

This clonotype was found a few times. The CDR3 here is CASTIGTEAFF. In DNA form, the CDR3 reads TGTGCCAGTACGATTGGGACTGAAGCTTTCTTT. The rearrangement joins TRBV19 to TRBJ1-1; D is ambiguous. Germline loops: CDR1 LNHDA, CDR2 SQIVND (reference sequence). The CDR3 has 11 amino acids. Trimming removed 7 bases at V and 5 bases at J, with 8 bases between.

This clonotype was observed a handful of times. This rearrangement joins TRBV20-1 to TRBJ1-6; the D is unclear. V lost 1 base and J lost 15, with 16 bases in between. The CDR3 runs to 13 residues. Germline lookup yields CDR1 DFQATT and CDR2 SNEGSKA (reference sequence). DNA of the CDR3: TGCAGTGCTAGAGTTAAAAGATTCAATAACCTCCACTTT. This encodes CSARVKRFNNLHF.